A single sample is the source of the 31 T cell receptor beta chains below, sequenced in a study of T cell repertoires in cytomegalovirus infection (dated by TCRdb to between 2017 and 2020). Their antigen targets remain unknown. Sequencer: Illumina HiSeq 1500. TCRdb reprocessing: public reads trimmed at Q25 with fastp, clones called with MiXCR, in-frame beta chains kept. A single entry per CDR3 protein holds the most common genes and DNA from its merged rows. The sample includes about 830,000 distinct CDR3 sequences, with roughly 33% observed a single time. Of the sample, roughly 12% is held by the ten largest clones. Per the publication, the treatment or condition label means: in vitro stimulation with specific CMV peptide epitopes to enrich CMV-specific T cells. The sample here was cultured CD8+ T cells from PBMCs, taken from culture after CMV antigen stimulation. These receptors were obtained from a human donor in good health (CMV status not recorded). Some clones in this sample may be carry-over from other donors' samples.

The CDR3 nucleotides read TGTGCCAGTAGTACTGGTGGGCCCTTGGAGCAGTACTTC. It encodes CASSTGGPLEQYF. The chain recombines TRBV19 with TRBJ2-7, with no clear D. Trimming took 4 bases from V and 7 from J, leaving 14 bases between them. The CDR3 is 13 residues long. Germline-derived CDR1 and CDR2 are LNHDA and SQIVND (reference sequence). The full variable domain, with the rest looked up from reference TRBV19 and TRBJ2-7, is DGGITQSPKYLFRKEGQNVTLSCEQNLNHDAMYWYRQDPGQGLRLIYYSQIVNDFQKGDIAEGYSVSREKKESFPLTVTSAQKNPTAFYLCASSTGGPLEQYFGPGTRLTVT.

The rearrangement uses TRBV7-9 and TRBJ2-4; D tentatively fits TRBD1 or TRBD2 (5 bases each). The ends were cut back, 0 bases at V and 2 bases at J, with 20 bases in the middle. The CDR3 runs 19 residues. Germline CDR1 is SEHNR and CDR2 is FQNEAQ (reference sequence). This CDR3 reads CASSLAGPRGLQTKNIQYF. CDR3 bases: TGTGCCAGCAGCTTAGCGGGACCCCGGGGTCTCCAGACCAAAAACATTCAGTACTTC. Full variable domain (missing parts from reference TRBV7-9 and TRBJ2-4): DTGVSQNPRHKITKRGQNVTFRCDPISEHNRLYWYRQTLGQGPEFLTYFQNEAQLEKSRLLSDRFSAERPKGSFSTLEIQRTEQGDSAMYLCASSLAGPRGLQTKNIQYFGAGTRLSVL.

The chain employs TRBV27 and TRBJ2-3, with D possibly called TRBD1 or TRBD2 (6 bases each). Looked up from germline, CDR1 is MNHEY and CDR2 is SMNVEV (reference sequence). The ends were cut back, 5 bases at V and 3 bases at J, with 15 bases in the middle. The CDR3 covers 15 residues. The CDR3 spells CASSDTGAETDTQYF. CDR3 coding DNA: TGTGCCAGCAGTGACACGGGGGCCGAAACAGATACGCAGTATTTT.

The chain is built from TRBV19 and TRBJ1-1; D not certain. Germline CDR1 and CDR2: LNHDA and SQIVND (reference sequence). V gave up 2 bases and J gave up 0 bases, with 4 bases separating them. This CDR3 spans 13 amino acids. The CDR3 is CASSIWVNTEAFF. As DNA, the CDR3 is TGTGCCAGTAGTATATGGGTGAACACTGAAGCTTTCTTT.

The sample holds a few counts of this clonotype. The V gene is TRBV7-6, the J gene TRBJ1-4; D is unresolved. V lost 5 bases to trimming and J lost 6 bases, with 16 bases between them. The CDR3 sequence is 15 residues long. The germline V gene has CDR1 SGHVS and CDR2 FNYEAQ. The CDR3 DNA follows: TGTGCCAGCAGCGAATACACGGACCCCTATGAAAAACTGTTTTTT. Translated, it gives CASSEYTDPYEKLFF.

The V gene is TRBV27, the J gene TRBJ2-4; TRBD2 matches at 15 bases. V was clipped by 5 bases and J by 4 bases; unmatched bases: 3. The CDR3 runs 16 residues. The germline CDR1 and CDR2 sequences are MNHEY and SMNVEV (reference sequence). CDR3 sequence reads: CASSPGTSGGKNIQYF. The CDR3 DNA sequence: TGTGCCAGCAGTCCCGGGACTAGCGGGGGGAAAAACATTCAGTACTTC.

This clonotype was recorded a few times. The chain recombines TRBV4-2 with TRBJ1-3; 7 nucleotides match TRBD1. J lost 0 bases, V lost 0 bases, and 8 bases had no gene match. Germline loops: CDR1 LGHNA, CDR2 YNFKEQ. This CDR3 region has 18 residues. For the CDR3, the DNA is TGTGCCAGCAGCCAAGACCCCGGGCCAGGGGGCTCTGGAAACACCATATATTTT. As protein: CASSQDPGPGGSGNTIYF.

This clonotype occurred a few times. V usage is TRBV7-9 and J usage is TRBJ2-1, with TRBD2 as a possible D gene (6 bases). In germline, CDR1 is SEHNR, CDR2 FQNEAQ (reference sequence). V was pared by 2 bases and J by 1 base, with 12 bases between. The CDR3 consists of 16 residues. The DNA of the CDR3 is TGTGCCAGCAGCTTAAGTTTGGGGGGTTCCTACAATGAGCAGTTCTTC. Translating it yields CASSLSLGGSYNEQFF.

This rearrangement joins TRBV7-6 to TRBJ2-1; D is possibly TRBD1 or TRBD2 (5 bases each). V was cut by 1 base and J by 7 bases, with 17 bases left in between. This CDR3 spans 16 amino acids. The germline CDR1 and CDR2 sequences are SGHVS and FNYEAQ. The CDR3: CASSLGGREKGNEQFF. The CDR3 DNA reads TGTGCCAGCAGCTTAGGGGGCAGGGAGAAGGGGAATGAGCAGTTCTTC.

The CDR3: CASRQGMTEAFF. The CDR3 DNA is TGTGCCAGCAGACAGGGGATGACTGAAGCTTTCTTT. The chain joins TRBV11-2 to TRBJ1-1; 7 nucleotides line up with TRBD1. After removal of 6 bases from V and 5 bases from J, the junction contained 3 bases not matched to a gene. The CDR3 covers 12 residues. The germline V gene encodes CDR1 SGHAT and CDR2 FQNNGV.

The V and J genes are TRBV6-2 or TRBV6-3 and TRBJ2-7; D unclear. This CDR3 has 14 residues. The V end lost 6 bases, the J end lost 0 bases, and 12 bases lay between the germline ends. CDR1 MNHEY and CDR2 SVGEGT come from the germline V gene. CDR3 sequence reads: CASSRYSRSYEQYV. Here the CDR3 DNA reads TGTGCCAGCAGCCGTTATAGTCGCTCCTACGAGCAGTACGTC.

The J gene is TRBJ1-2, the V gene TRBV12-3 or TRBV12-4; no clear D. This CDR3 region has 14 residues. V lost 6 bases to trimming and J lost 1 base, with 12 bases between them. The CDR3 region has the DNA TGTGCCAGCAGCTTCTTCCCCGGTAACTATGGCTACACCTTC. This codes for CASSFFPGNYGYTF.

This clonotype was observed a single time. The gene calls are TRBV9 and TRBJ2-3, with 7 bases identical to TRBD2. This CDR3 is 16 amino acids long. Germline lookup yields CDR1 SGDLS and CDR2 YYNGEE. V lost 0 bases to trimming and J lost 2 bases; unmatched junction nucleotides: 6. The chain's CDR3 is CASSVERGGNTDTQYF. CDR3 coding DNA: TGTGCCAGCAGCGTAGAGCGGGGCGGAAACACAGATACGCAGTATTTT.

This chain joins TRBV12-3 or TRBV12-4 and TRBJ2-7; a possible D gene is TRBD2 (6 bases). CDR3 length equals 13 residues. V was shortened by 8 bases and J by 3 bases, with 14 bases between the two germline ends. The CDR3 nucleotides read TGTGCCAGCGGGGCGGGGCGACTCTACGAGCAGTACTTC. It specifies CASGAGRLYEQYF.

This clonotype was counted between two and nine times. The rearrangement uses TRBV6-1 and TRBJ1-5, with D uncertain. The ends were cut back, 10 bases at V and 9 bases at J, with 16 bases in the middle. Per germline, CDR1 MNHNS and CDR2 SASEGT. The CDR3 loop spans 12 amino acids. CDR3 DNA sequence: TGTGCCACCAAATTCGGTGGCTGGCCCCAGCATTTT. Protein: CATKFGGWPQHF.

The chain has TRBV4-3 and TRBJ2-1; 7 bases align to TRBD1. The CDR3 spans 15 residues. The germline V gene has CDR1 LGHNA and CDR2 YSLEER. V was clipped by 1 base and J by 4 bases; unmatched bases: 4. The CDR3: CASSQGQGLYNEQFF. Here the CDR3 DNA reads TGCGCCAGCAGCCAAGGACAGGGTTTGTACAATGAGCAGTTCTTC.

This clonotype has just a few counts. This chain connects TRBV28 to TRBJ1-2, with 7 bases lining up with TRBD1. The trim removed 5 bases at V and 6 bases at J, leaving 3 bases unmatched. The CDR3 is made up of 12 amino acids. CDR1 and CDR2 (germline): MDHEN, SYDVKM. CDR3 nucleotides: TGTGCCAGCAGTCCCACAGGGGATGGCTACACCTTC. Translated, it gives CASSPTGDGYTF.

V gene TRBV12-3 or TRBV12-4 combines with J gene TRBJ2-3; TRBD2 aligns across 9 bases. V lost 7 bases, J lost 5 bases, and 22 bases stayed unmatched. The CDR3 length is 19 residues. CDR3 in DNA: TGTGCCAGCACCGACTACCCAGGGGTAGCGGGGGCGGTTGGAGATACGCAGTATTTT. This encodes CASTDYPGVAGAVGDTQYF.

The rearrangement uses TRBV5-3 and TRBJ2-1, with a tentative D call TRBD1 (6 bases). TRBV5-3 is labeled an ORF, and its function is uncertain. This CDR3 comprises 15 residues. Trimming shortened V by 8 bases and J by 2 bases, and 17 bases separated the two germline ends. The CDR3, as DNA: TGTGCCAGCAGCCCAGGACAGAAAGCCTACAATGAGCAGTTCTTC. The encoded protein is CASSPGQKAYNEQFF.

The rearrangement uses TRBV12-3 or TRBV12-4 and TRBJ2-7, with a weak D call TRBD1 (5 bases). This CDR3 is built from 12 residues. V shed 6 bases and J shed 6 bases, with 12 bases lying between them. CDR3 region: CASSQFGAEQYF. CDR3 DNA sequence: TGTGCCAGCAGCCAGTTTGGGGCCGAGCAGTACTTC.

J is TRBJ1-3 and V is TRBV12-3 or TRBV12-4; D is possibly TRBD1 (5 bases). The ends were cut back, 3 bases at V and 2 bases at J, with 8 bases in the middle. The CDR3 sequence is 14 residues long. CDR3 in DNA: TGTGCCAGCAGTTTTAGAGGGGCTGGAAACACCATATATTTT. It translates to CASSFRGAGNTIYF.

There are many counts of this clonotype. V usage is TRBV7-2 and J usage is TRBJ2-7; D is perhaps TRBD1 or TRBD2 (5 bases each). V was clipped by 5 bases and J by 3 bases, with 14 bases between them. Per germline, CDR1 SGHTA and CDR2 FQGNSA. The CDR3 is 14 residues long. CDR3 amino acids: CASSRRTNFYEQYF. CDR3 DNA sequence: TGTGCCAGCAGCCGGAGGACAAACTTCTACGAGCAGTACTTC.

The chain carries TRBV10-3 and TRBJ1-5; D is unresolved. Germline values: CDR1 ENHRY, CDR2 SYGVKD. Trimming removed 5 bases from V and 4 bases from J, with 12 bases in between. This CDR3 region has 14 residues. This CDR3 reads CAISPIGSNQPQHF. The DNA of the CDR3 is TGTGCCATCAGTCCGATAGGGTCAAATCAGCCCCAGCATTTT.

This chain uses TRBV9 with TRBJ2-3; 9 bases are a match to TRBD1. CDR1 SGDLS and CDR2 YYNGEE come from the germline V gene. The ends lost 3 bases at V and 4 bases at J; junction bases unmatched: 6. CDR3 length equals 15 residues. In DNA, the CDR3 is TGTGCCAGCAGCGAGGGACAGGGATTTCCAGATACGCAGTATTTT. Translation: CASSEGQGFPDTQYF.

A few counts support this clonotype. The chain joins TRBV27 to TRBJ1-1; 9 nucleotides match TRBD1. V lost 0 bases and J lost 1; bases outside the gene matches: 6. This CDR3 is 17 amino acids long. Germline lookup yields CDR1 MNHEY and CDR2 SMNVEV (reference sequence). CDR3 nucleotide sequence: TGTGCCAGCAGTTTATCGGTAGGACAGGGGAGGAACACTGAAGCTTTCTTT. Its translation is CASSLSVGQGRNTEAFF.

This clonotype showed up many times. For the CDR3, the DNA is TGTGCCAGCAGCCAGAGGACTAGCGGGGGGGCAGTGCAGTTCTTC. Protein sequence: CASSQRTSGGAVQFF. V and J are TRBV7-6 and TRBJ2-1, with 15 bases lining up with TRBD2. The J segment lost 12 bases and the V segment lost 5 bases, leaving 8 bases of the junction unmatched. The CDR3 length is 15 residues. Germline V gene data show CDR1 as SGHVS and CDR2 as FNYEAQ. The full variable domain, rest sourced from reference TRBV7-6 and TRBJ2-1, is GAGVSQSPRYKVTKRGQDVALRCDPISGHVSLYWYRQALGQGPEFLTYFNYEAQQDKSGLPNDRFSAERPEGSISTLTIQRTEQRDSAMYRCASSQRTSGGAVQFFGPGTRLTVL.

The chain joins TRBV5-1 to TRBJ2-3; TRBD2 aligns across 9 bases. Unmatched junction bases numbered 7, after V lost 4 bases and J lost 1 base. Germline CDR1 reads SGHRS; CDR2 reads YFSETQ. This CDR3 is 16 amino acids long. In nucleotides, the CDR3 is TGCGCCAGCAGCCCATTCGAGCGGGGGGGCACAGATACGCAGTATTTT. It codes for CASSPFERGGTDTQYF.

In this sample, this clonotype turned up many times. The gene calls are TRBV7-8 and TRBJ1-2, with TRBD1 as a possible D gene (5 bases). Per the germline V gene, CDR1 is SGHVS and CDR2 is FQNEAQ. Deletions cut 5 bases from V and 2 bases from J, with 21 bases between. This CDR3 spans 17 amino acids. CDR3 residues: CASSPTRDVKKNYGYTF. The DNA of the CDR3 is TGTGCCAGCAGCCCCACCCGGGACGTGAAGAAAAACTATGGCTACACCTTC.

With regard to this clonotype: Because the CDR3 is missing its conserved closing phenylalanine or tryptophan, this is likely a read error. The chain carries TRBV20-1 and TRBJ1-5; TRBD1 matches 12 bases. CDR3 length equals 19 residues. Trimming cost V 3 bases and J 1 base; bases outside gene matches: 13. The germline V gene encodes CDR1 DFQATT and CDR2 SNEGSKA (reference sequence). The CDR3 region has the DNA TGCAGTGCTAGGGGCGGAGGGACAGGGGGCCTTTCGAGCAATCAGCCCCAGCATCTT. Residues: CSARGGGTGGLSSNQPQHL.

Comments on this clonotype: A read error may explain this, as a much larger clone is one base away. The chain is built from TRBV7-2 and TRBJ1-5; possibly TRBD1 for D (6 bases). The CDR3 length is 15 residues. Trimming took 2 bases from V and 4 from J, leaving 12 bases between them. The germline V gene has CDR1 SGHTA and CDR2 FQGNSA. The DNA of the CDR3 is TGTGCCAGCAGCTTAAGGGACAAGGGGAATCAGCCCCAGCATTTT. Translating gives CASSLRDKGNQPQHF.

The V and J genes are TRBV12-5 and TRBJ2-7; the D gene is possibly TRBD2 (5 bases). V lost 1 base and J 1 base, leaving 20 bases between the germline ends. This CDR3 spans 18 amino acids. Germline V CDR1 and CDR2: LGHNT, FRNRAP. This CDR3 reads CASGLELGSGSFSYEQYF. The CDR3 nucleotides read TGTGCTAGTGGTTTGGAGCTGGGGTCGGGGTCTTTTTCCTACGAGCAGTACTTC.